These 24 T cell receptor beta chains came from one sample sequenced in a study of T cells in Graves' hyperthyroidism and ophthalmopathy. TCR beta CDR3 region amplification was performed from RNA transcripts. A first-round RT-PCR of the TCR CDR3 used the HTBI primer set. TCRdb reprocessed the multiplex PCR reads with MiXCR, giving one entry per CDR3 protein. This sample yields 470,000 or so distinct CDR3 sequences, of which less than 25% are seen a single time; roughly 29% belongs to the top ten. The material sequenced was blood. These receptors were taken from a man aged 18 to 29 with Graves' hyperthyroidism.

This chain links TRBV20-1 with TRBJ2-5; 10 bases are a match to TRBD2. Trimming removed 3 bases from V and 7 bases from J; junction bases left unmatched: 8. The V gene's germline CDR1 is DFQATT and CDR2 SNEGSKA (reference sequence). This CDR3 is built from 14 residues. CDR3 protein: CSASPGTSEVTQYF. The DNA for the CDR3 is TGCAGTGCTAGTCCCGGGACTAGCGAGGTGACCCAGTACTTC.

This clonotype was observed many times. The rearrangement uses TRBV6-1 and TRBJ2-4, with D possibly TRBD1 on 6 matching bases. The length of the CDR3 is 14 residues. Trimming took 2 bases from V and 13 from J, leaving 18 bases between them. The germline CDR1 and CDR2 sequences are MNHNS and SASEGT. CDR3: CASSEMRGTGIQYF. CDR3 nucleotide sequence: TGTGCCAGCAGTGAAATGAGGGGGACCGGAATACAGTACTTC.

This clonotype was detected ten times or more. The CDR3 bases are TGTGCCAGCAGTAAAGACAATAGCTACGAGCAGTACTTC. Translating gives CASSKDNSYEQYF. The V and J genes are TRBV28 and TRBJ2-7; no firm D call. V was shortened by 5 bases and J by 3 bases, with 11 bases between the two germline ends. Germline CDR1 and CDR2: MDHEN and SYDVKM. This CDR3 is built from 13 residues.

This clonotype occurred many times. The chain has TRBV19 and TRBJ1-5; D may be TRBD1 (6 bases). CDR1 is LNHDA, CDR2 SQIVND, per germline (reference sequence). The CDR3 is 15 amino acids. V lost 4 bases and J lost 2, with 12 bases in between. Here the CDR3 DNA reads TGTGCCAGTAGTACCGGCAGGGGCCGCAATCAGCCCCAGCATTTT. This sequence encodes CASSTGRGRNQPQHF.

This clonotype was observed a single time. The V and J genes are TRBV28 and TRBJ1-2, with D perhaps TRBD1 (5 bases). V lost 7 bases to trimming and J lost 6 bases, with 15 bases between them. CDR3 size: 13 residues. The germline gives CDR1 MDHEN, CDR2 SYDVKM. For the CDR3, the DNA is TGTGCCAGCACCTCCAAATGGGGGGATGGCTACACCTTC. Translating it yields CASTSKWGDGYTF.

The rearrangement uses TRBV30 and TRBJ2-2; 8 nucleotides line up with TRBD1. Trimming removed 0 bases from V and 5 bases from J; junction bases left unmatched: 26. CDR1 is GTSNPN, CDR2 SVGIG, per germline (reference sequence). This CDR3 comprises 22 residues. CDR3 DNA sequence: TGTGCCTGGAGTGTAGTCCCTCGTCCATGGCCCCAGGGGGCCCCTTGGACCGGGGAGCTGTTTTTT. Translated: CAWSVVPRPWPQGAPWTGELFF.

The chain employs TRBV6-1 and TRBJ1-1; perhaps TRBD1 as D (6 bases). The CDR3 has 16 amino acids. Trimming shortened V by 5 bases and J by 4 bases, and 20 bases separated the two germline ends. The germline V gene has CDR1 MNHNS and CDR2 SASEGT. The CDR3 reads CASSTPYRQGSTEAFF. For the CDR3, the DNA is TGTGCCAGCAGTACACCTTACCGGCAGGGGAGCACTGAAGCTTTCTTT.

This clonotype was found a few times. The gene calls are TRBV6-5 and TRBJ2-7; 9 nucleotides line up with TRBD2. J lost 2 bases, V lost 1 base, and 3 bases had no gene match. This CDR3 spans 15 amino acids. From germline, CDR1 is MNHEY and CDR2 SVGAGI. The CDR3 region has the DNA TGTGCCAGCAGTTACTACGGCGGGAGGGCCTACGAGCAGTACTTC. Protein: CASSYYGGRAYEQYF.

This clonotype was seen many times. This chain uses TRBV28 with TRBJ2-5, with 10 bases matching TRBD2. In germline, CDR1 is MDHEN, CDR2 SYDVKM. The CDR3 is 15 amino acids. V lost 5 bases to trimming and J lost 3 bases; unmatched junction nucleotides: 6. In nucleotides, the CDR3 is TGTGCCAGCAGTACTAAGCGGGGGGGGAAAGAGACCCAGTACTTC. It is translated as CASSTKRGGKETQYF.

The chain couples TRBV6-5 to TRBJ2-7; D gene ambiguous. The CDR3 is made up of 11 amino acids. V gave up 4 bases and J gave up 7 bases, with 8 bases separating them. Per the germline V gene, CDR1 is MNHEY and CDR2 is SVGAGI. CDR3 sequence: CASSSPTEQYF. In nucleotides, the CDR3 is TGTGCCAGCAGTTCCCCAACTGAGCAGTACTTC.

This clonotype was seen ten or more times. The rearrangement joins TRBV28 to TRBJ2-7, with D possibly TRBD1 on 5 matching bases. This CDR3 comprises 13 residues. V gave up 1 base and J gave up 9 bases, with 13 bases separating them. CDR1 and CDR2 (germline): MDHEN, SYDVKM. Written as DNA, the CDR3 is TGTGCCAGCAGTTTATCGTTACAGGCCGGGCAGTACTTC. It yields the protein CASSLSLQAGQYF. Full variable domain (remainder filled in from reference TRBV28 and TRBJ2-7): DVKVTQSSRYLVKRTGEKVFLECVQDMDHENMFWYRQDPGLGLRLIYFSYDVKMKEKGDIPEGYSVSREKKERFSLILESASTNQTSMYLCASSLSLQAGQYFGPGTRLTVT.

The J gene is TRBJ1-1, the V gene TRBV12-3 or TRBV12-4; D might be TRBD1 (5 bases). Deletions cut 7 bases from V and 4 bases from J, with 13 bases between. The CDR3 loop spans 13 amino acids. The CDR3 bases are TGTGCCAGCATTATAAGGGGCGCCACTGAAGCTTTCTTT. Translating it yields CASIIRGATEAFF.

This clonotype showed up just a few times. The rearrangement uses TRBV18 and TRBJ2-5; 12 nucleotides agree with TRBD1. CDR3 length equals 15 residues. V dropped 6 bases and J dropped 4; count of bases not matched to a gene: 6. Germline assignment: CDR1 KGHSH and CDR2 LQKENI. CDR3 protein: CASSAGDRGRETQYF. The CDR3 DNA reads TGTGCCAGCTCGGCCGGGGACAGGGGGCGAGAGACCCAGTACTTC. The full variable domain, completed using reference TRBV18 and TRBJ2-5, is NAGVMQNPRHLVRRRGQEARLRCSPMKGHSHVYWYRQLPEEGLKFMVYLQKENIIDESGMPKERFSAEFPKEGPSILRIQQVVRGDSAAYFCASSAGDRGRETQYFGPGTRLLVL.

There are a few counts of this clonotype. The rearrangement links TRBV28 to TRBJ1-5; D not certain. The CDR3 contains 16 residues. CDR1 MDHEN and CDR2 SYDVKM come from the germline V gene. V dropped 5 bases and J dropped 3 bases, with 17 bases sitting between them. In DNA form, the CDR3 reads TGTGCCAGCAGTCCCGCGCGGACTTCTCTCAATCAGCCCCAGCATTTT. Translated: CASSPARTSLNQPQHF.

This clonotype has just one count. The J gene is TRBJ2-2, the V gene TRBV12-3 or TRBV12-4, with no clear D. V lost 5 bases, J lost 8 bases, and 9 bases lay in between. The CDR3 has 12 residues. The CDR3 protein is CASSAMVGELFF. The CDR3 DNA reads as TGTGCCAGCAGTGCGATGGTGGGGGAGCTGTTTTTT.

This clonotype was observed many times. The chain combines TRBV24-1 with TRBJ2-4, with 7 bases fitting TRBD1. V was clipped by 4 bases and J by 8 bases; unmatched bases: 4. CDR1 and CDR2 from the germline V gene are KGHDR and SFDVKD. This CDR3 comprises 13 residues. The CDR3 sequence is CATSDPDRDIQYF. The CDR3 nucleotides are TGTGCCACCAGTGACCCTGACAGGGACATTCAGTACTTC.

This clonotype was observed many times. The chain combines TRBV6-1 with TRBJ2-5, with D uncertain. V was shortened by 5 bases and J by 2 bases, with 15 bases between the two germline ends. The CDR3 totals 15 residues. Germline CDR1 and CDR2: MNHNS and SASEGT. CDR3: CASSSEPLPQETQYF. CDR3 nucleotides: TGTGCCAGCAGTAGCGAACCCCTCCCACAAGAGACCCAGTACTTC.

This clonotype was seen ten or more times. This rearrangement joins TRBV5-5 to TRBJ2-7; 9 bases are shared with TRBD1. The CDR3 is 15 residues long. Germline V gene lookup returns CDR1 SGHKS and CDR2 YYEKEE (reference sequence). V lost 0 bases and J lost 3; bases outside the gene matches: 4. The CDR3 region has the DNA TGTGCCAGCAGCTTGGCCGGGACAGGGAGCTACGAGCAGTACTTC. As protein: CASSLAGTGSYEQYF.

This clonotype was counted at least ten times. The chain has TRBV29-1 and TRBJ2-7; 8 positions match TRBD1. After removal of 5 bases from V and 0 bases from J, the junction contained 12 bases not matched to a gene. Germline-derived CDR1 and CDR2 are SQVTM and ANQGSEA. The CDR3 is 16 residues long. The CDR3 here is CSVWVLGGQDSYEQYF. The CDR3 nucleotides are TGCAGCGTTTGGGTATTGGGGGGACAGGACTCCTACGAGCAGTACTTC.

The J gene is TRBJ1-1, the V gene TRBV2; D is uncertain. CDR1 SNHLY and CDR2 FYNNEI come from the germline V gene. This CDR3 region has 14 residues. Trimming stripped 6 bases from V and 6 bases from J, with 17 bases between. The chain's CDR3 is CASRTEGRFAEAFF. CDR3 nucleotides: TGTGCCAGCAGGACCGAGGGCCGCTTCGCTGAAGCTTTCTTT.

The sample holds many counts of this clonotype. This sequence joins TRBV14 and TRBJ2-2; 9 bases are a match to TRBD1. J was trimmed by 1 base and V by 4 bases; bases with no gene match: 13. The CDR3 runs 19 residues. Germline values: CDR1 SGHDN, CDR2 FVKESK. The CDR3 region is CASSLESLRTGVNTGELFF. CDR3 nucleotides: TGTGCCAGCAGCCTAGAATCCCTCCGGACAGGGGTGAACACCGGGGAGCTGTTTTTT.

This clonotype was seen more than once but under ten times. The chain recombines TRBV29-1 with TRBJ1-1; a weak D match, TRBD1 (5 bases). The V and J ends lost 3 bases and 9 bases respectively, with 14 bases between them. The CDR3 consists of 12 residues. The V gene's germline CDR1 is SQVTM and CDR2 ANQGSEA. In DNA, the CDR3 is TGCAGCGTTGAGGCCCTGGGGGTTCAAGCTTTCTTT. The encoded protein is CSVEALGVQAFF.

This chain links TRBV2 with TRBJ1-2; D is undetermined. V was cut by 2 bases and J by 4 bases, with 8 bases left in between. Germline V gives CDR1 SNHLY, CDR2 FYNNEI. CDR3 size: 13 residues. As DNA, the CDR3 is TGTGCCAGCAGTGAATTGTCGGCCTATGGCTACACCTTC. As protein: CASSELSAYGYTF.

This clonotype was counted many times. J is TRBJ2-5 and V is TRBV6-5; weak D call: TRBD2 (6 bases). The CDR3 spans 17 residues. The germline V gene encodes CDR1 MNHEY and CDR2 SVGAGI. V lost 6 bases, J lost 4 bases, and 24 bases lay in between. CDR3 nucleotides: TGTGCCAGCAGACTTCGACGGGGGAAGGGGAGCGGAGAGACCCAGTACTTC. Translating it yields CASRLRRGKGSGETQYF.